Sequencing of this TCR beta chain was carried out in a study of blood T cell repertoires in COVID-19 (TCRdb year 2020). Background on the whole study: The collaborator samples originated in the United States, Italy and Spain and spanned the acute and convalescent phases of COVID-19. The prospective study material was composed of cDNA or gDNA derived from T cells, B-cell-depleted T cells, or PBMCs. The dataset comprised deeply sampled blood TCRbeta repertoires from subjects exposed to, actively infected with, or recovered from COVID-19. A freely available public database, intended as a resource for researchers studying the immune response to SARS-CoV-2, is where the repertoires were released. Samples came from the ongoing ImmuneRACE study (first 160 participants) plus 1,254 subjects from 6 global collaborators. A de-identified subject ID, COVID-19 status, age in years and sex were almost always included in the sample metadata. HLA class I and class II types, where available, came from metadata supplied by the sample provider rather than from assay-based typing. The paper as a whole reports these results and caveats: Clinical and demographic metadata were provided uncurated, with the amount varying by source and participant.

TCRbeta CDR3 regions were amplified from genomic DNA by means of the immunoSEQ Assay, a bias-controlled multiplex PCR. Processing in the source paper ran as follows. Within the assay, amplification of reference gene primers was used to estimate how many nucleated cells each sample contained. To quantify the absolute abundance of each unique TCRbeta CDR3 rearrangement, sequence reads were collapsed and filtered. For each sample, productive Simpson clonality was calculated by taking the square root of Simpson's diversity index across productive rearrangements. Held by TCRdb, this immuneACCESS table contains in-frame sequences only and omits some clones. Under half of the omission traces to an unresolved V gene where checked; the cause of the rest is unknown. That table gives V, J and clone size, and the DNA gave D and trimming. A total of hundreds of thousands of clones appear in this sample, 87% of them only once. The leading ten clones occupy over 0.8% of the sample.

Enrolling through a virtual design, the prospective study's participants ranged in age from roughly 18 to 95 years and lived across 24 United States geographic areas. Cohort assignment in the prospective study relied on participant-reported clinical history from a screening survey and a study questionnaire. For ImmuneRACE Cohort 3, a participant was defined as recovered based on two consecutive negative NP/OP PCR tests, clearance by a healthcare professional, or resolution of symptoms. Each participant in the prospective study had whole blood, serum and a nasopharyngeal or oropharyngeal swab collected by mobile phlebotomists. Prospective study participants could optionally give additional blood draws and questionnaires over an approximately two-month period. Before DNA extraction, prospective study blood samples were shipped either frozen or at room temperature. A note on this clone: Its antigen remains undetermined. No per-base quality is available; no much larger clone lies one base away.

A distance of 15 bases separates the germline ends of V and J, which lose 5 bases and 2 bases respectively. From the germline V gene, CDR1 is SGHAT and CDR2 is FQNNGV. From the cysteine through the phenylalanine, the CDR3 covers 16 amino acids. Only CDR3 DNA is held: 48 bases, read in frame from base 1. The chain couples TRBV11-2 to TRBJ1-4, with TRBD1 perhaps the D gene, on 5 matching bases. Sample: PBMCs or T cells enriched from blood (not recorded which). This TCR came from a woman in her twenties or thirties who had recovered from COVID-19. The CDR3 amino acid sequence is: CASSQGRGSTNEKLFF. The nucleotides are TGTGCCAGCAGCCAAGGGAGGGGATCGACTAATGAAAAACTGTTTTTT.